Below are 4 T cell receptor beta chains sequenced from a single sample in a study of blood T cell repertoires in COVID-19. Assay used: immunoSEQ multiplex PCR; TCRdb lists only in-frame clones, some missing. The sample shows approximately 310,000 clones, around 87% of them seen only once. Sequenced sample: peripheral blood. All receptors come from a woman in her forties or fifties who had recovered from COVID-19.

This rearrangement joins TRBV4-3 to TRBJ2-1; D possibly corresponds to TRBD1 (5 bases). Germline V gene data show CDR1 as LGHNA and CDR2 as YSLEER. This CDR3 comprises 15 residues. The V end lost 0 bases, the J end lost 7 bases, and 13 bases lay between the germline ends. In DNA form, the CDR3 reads TGCGCCAGCAGCCAAGAAGGTACGGACACTAATGAGCAGTTCTTC. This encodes CASSQEGTDTNEQFF.

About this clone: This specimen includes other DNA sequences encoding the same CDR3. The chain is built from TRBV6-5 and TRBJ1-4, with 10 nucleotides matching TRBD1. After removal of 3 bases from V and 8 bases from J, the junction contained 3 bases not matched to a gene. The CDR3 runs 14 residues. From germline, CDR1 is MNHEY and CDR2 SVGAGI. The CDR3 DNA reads TGTGCCAGCAGTTATTTGACAGGGGGCGAAAAACTGTTTTTT. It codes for CASSYLTGGEKLFF.

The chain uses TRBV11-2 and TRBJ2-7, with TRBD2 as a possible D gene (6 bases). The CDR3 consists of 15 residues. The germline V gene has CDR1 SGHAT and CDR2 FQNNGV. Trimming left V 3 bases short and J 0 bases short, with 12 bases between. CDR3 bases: TGTGCCAGCAGCTTTTTGCGGGACCTCTCCTACGAGCAGTACTTC. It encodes CASSFLRDLSYEQYF. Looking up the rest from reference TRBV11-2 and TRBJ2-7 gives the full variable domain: EAGVAQSPRYKIIEKRQSVAFWCNPISGHATLYWYQQILGQGPKLLIQFQNNGVVDDSQLPKDRFSAERLKGVDSTLKIQPAKLEDSAVYLCASSFLRDLSYEQYFGPGTRLTVT.

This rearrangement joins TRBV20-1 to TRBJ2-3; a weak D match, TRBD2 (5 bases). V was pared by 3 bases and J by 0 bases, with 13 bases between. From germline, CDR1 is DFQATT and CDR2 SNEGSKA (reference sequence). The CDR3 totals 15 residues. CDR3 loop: CSASPSGSSTDTQYF. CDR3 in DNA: TGCAGTGCTAGTCCAAGCGGCTCTAGCACAGATACGCAGTATTTT.